Listed below are T cell receptor beta chains from one sample, sequenced in a study of cytomegalovirus exposure and HLA in healthy donors. Here immunoSEQ multiplex PCR was the method, and the copy in TCRdb shows in-frame clones only, minus some. The sample has 160,000 or so clones; approximately 83% are singletons. The sample consisted of PBMCs. The origin of the receptors is a woman under 30 in good health and CMV-seronegative. Both conserved end residues are part of each CDR3. A D gene is named only where the DNA matches it firmly. The size of a clone is reported for some rows only, either as once, few or many, or as a class for expanded clones.

j_gene	v_gene	d_gene	len	abundance	CDR3aa	CDR3nt
TRBJ2-4	TRBV11-2	TRBD2	19	-	CASSLALGASGGARDIQYF	TGTGCCAGCAGCTTAGCTCTCGGGGCTAGCGGGGGGGCGAGGGACATTCAGTACTTC
TRBJ2-1	TRBV5-4	TRBD2	15	-	CASSFLAGLYNEQFF	TGTGCCAGCAGCTTCCTAGCGGGCTTATACAATGAGCAGTTCTTC
TRBJ1-4	TRBV5-1	-	17	-	CASSRGQSRLVNEKLFF	TGCGCCAGCAGCAGAGGGCAGAGTCGCTTGGTTAATGAAAAACTGTTTTTT
TRBJ2-7	TRBV5-1	TRBD2	16	-	CASSWGSGGLSYEQYF	TGCGCCAGCAGTTGGGGCAGCGGGGGCCTCTCCTACGAGCAGTACTTC
TRBJ1-1	TRBV10-1	TRBD1	14	-	CASSPGQGNTEAFF	TGCGCCAGCAGTCCGGGACAGGGGAACACTGAAGCTTTCTTT
TRBJ2-7	TRBV5-1	TRBD1	17	-	CASTPTSGTGAPYEQYF	TGCGCCAGCACTCCGACCTCCGGGACAGGGGCCCCCTACGAGCAGTACTTC
TRBJ2-7	TRBV2	-	12	few	CASSITGYEQYF	TGTGCCAGCAGTATTACAGGCTACGAGCAGTACTTC
TRBJ1-5	TRBV27	TRBD1	15	-	CASTAGTGANQPQHF	TGTGCCAGCACCGCCGGGACAGGAGCCAATCAGCCCCAGCATTTT
TRBJ2-7	TRBV18	TRBD1	14	-	CASSPSQGPYEQYF	TGTGCCAGCTCACCCTCACAGGGGCCCTACGAGCAGTACTTC
TRBJ2-1	TRBV5-1	-	15	-	CASSPGAGGNGEQFF	TGCGCCAGCAGCCCAGGGGCTGGAGGAAATGGTGAGCAGTTCTTC
TRBJ2-2	TRBV10-3	TRBD1	15	-	CAISPGTDIYGELFF	TGTGCCATCAGTCCCGGGACAGACATCTACGGGGAGCTGTTTTTT
TRBJ2-3	TRBV4-2	TRBD1	17	-	CASSQQGQGAGADTQYF	TGTGCCAGCAGCCAACAGGGACAGGGGGCCGGGGCAGATACGCAGTATTTT
TRBJ1-1	TRBV4-2	-	14	-	CASSHLQGDTEAFF	TGTGCCAGCAGCCACCTACAGGGAGACACTGAAGCTTTCTTT
TRBJ2-7	TRBV28	-	14	-	CASSFAAGLHEQYF	TGTGCCAGCAGTTTCGCGGCCGGGTTGCACGAGCAGTACTTC
TRBJ1-2	TRBV7-2	-	11	-	CASRDLRGYTF	TGTGCCAGCAGGGATCTCAGGGGCTACACCTTC
TRBJ1-2	TRBV10-3	-	13	-	CAISESGSYGYTF	TGTGCCATCAGTGAGTCTGGCAGCTATGGCTACACCTTC
TRBJ1-1	TRBV19	-	16	-	CASKQGTMSENTEAFF	TGTGCCAGTAAACAGGGAACCATGAGTGAGAACACTGAAGCTTTCTTT
TRBJ2-1	TRBV19	TRBD2	13	-	CASSIAGGDEQFF	TGTGCCAGTAGTATAGCGGGGGGGGATGAGCAGTTCTTC
TRBJ1-1	TRBV19	TRBD1	15	-	CASRENRDRVTEAFF	TGTGCCAGTAGGGAGAATCGGGACAGGGTCACTGAAGCTTTCTTT
TRBJ2-7	TRBV9	TRBD1	14	-	CATGPGGPSYEQYF	TGTGCCACGGGCCCAGGGGGACCATCCTACGAGCAGTACTTC
TRBJ2-7	TRBV11-2	-	12	-	CASSLGRGEQYF	TGTGCCAGCAGCTTAGGGCGGGGCGAGCAGTACTTC
TRBJ1-4	TRBV19	TRBD1	14	-	CASSITGGGEKLFF	TGTGCCAGTAGTATCACAGGGGGAGGTGAAAAACTGTTTTTT
TRBJ2-7	TRBV5-6	-	14	many	CASSLGGRVYEQYF	TGTGCCAGCAGCTTGGGAGGCCGGGTCTACGAGCAGTACTTC
TRBJ2-5	TRBV4-2	TRBD2	17	-	CASSQVRSGGTQETQYF	TGTGCCAGCAGCCAAGTTCGTAGCGGGGGAACCCAAGAGACCCAGTACTTC
TRBJ2-5	TRBV27	-	17	-	CASSLGRSPPDRETQYF	TGTGCCAGCAGTTTAGGTCGTAGCCCCCCCGACCGGGAGACCCAGTACTTC
TRBJ1-1	TRBV7-9	-	13	-	CASSLNTNTEAFF	TGTGCCAGCAGCTTGAACACGAACACTGAAGCTTTCTTT
TRBJ1-4	TRBV5-1	TRBD1	15	-	CASSPAGQGIGKLFF	TGCGCCAGCAGCCCAGCGGGACAGGGGATTGGAAAACTGTTTTTT
TRBJ2-2	TRBV9	-	14	-	CAPSERGRPGELFF	TGTGCCCCCAGCGAACGGGGGAGGCCCGGGGAGCTGTTTTTT
TRBJ1-5	TRBV5-6	-	13	-	CASSLGVGQPQHF	TGTGCCAGCAGCTTAGGGGTGGGTCAGCCCCAGCATTTT
TRBJ1-6	TRBV6-5	-	13	-	CASSYSIDAPLHF	TGTGCCAGCAGTTACTCGATAGATGCACCCCTCCACTTT
TRBJ1-3	TRBV4-1	-	17	-	CASSHSGFLSLGNTIYF	TGCGCCAGCAGCCACTCAGGGTTTCTCTCTCTTGGAAACACCATATATTTT
TRBJ2-1	TRBV7-3	TRBD2	13	once	CASSAGVGDEQFF	TGTGCCAGCAGCGCGGGGGTAGGGGATGAGCAGTTCTTC
TRBJ1-2	TRBV6-5	TRBD1	14	-	CASRTGTGGSGYTF	TGTGCCAGCAGAACCGGGACAGGGGGCTCCGGCTACACCTTC
TRBJ2-4	TRBV25-1	TRBD1	16	-	CASSRPGTGLKNIQYF	TGTGCCAGCAGTCGTCCCGGGACAGGACTCAAAAACATTCAGTACTTC
TRBJ2-1	TRBV5-1	TRBD1	14	-	CASSPGQNYNEQFF	TGCGCCAGCAGCCCGGGACAGAATTACAATGAGCAGTTCTTC
TRBJ2-7	TRBV11-2	-	15	-	CASSIRRTDTYEQYF	TGTGCCAGCAGCATTCGTCGGACAGACACCTACGAGCAGTACTTC
TRBJ1-2	TRBV7-9	TRBD1	13	-	CASSSQGNYGYTF	TGTGCCAGCAGCTCACAGGGGAATTATGGCTACACCTTC
TRBJ1-1	TRBV30	-	12	-	CAWRLEGTEAFF	TGTGCCTGGAGGTTGGAGGGGACTGAAGCTTTCTTT
TRBJ2-3	TRBV4-2	TRBD2	16	few	CASSQDYSGGADTQYF	TGTGCCAGCAGCCAAGATTATAGCGGGGGGGCAGATACGCAGTATTTT
TRBJ1-5	TRBV2	-	13	-	CASSEWPREPQHF	TGTGCCAGCAGTGAATGGCCCAGGGAGCCCCAGCATTTT
TRBJ2-7	TRBV9	TRBD1	15	few	CASSVSGTGFYEQYF	TGTGCCAGCAGCGTGTCCGGGACAGGTTTCTACGAGCAGTACTTC
TRBJ2-3	TRBV5-4	-	15	once	CASSLGPSSGDTQYF	TGTGCCAGCAGCTTGGGACCTAGCTCAGGCGATACGCAGTATTTT
TRBJ2-6	TRBV11-3	-	18	-	CASSPGGGPSSGANVLTF	TGTGCCAGCAGCCCCGGGGGTGGGCCCAGCTCTGGGGCCAACGTCCTGACTTTC
TRBJ2-3	TRBV5-6	TRBD2	15	-	CASSRTSGGTDTQYF	TGTGCCAGCAGCCGGACTAGCGGGGGCACAGATACGCAGTATTTT
TRBJ1-2	TRBV29-1	-	12	-	CSVPRPNYGYTF	TGCAGCGTCCCCCGTCCTAACTATGGCTACACCTTC
TRBJ2-5	TRBV29-1	-	12	-	CSVQQFGETQYF	TGCAGCGTTCAACAGTTCGGAGAGACCCAGTACTTC
TRBJ1-1	TRBV11-2	TRBD1	16	-	CASSHGGGAGNTEAFF	TGTGCCAGCAGCCATGGAGGGGGCGCGGGGAACACTGAAGCTTTCTTT
TRBJ2-3	TRBV12-5	TRBD1	17	-	CASGLVQGTGGTDTQYF	TGTGCTAGTGGTTTGGTACAAGGGACAGGTGGAACAGATACGCAGTATTTT
TRBJ2-7	TRBV27	TRBD2	16	-	CASSTLLAGGPAEQYF	TGTGCCAGCAGTACGCTACTAGCGGGGGGACCCGCCGAGCAGTACTTC
TRBJ2-6	TRBV5-1	-	14	-	CASSGNTGANGLTF	TGCGCCAGCAGCGGGAATACTGGGGCCAACGGCCTGACTTTC
TRBJ1-1	TRBV18	-	15	-	CASSPLGGRGVEAFF	TGTGCCAGCTCACCACTGGGGGGACGCGGAGTTGAAGCTTTCTTT
TRBJ2-2	TRBV18	-	12	-	CASSLNTGELFF	TGTGCCAGCTCCCTCAACACCGGGGAGCTGTTTTTT
TRBJ1-4	TRBV30	TRBD1	14	-	CAWREQGNNEKLFF	TGTGCCTGGAGGGAACAGGGGAACAATGAAAAACTGTTTTTT
TRBJ2-2	TRBV5-1	-	13	-	CASSVTSHGELFF	TGCGCCAGCAGCGTCACTAGCCACGGGGAGCTGTTTTTT
TRBJ2-1	TRBV7-9	-	19	few	CASSPISVDSPSSYNEQFF	TGTGCCAGCAGCCCAATATCAGTTGACAGCCCGAGCTCCTACAATGAGCAGTTCTTC
TRBJ2-2	TRBV7-3	TRBD2	16	-	CASSLTAGGFTGELFF	TGTGCCAGCAGCTTAACAGCGGGGGGTTTCACCGGGGAGCTGTTTTTT